These 8 T cell receptor beta chains were all obtained from the same sample, sequenced in a study of blood T cell repertoires in COVID-19 (TCRdb year 2020). Libraries were made using the immunoSEQ multiplex PCR assay. In TCRdb, the immuneACCESS table is reduced to in-frame sequences with V and J assigned. These tables do not hold every clone; where another copy was compared, an unresolved V gene accounts for under half, and the others remain unexplained. The sample yields a few hundred thousand clones; roughly 85% were counted once. Of the sample, 3.5% to 4% falls within the top ten clones. The sequenced sample was peripheral blood. The receptors stem from a woman aged 18-35 years with acute or convalescent COVID-19.

The genes are TRBV19 and TRBJ1-1; weak D call: TRBD1 (5 bases). CDR3 size: 16 residues. V was trimmed by 3 bases and J by 1 base, leaving 15 bases between them. CDR1 is LNHDA, CDR2 SQIVND, per germline (reference sequence). DNA of the CDR3: TGTGCCAGTAGTATGCGCAGGGTCGGAAAGAACACTGAAGCTTTCTTT. Translation gives CASSMRRVGKNTEAFF.

The rearrangement joins TRBV4-1 to TRBJ1-5; D not certain. The germline CDR1 and CDR2 sequences are MGHRA and YSYEKL. V was shortened by 3 bases and J by 3 bases, with 6 bases between the two germline ends. There are 13 residues in the CDR3. In nucleotides, the CDR3 is TGCGCCAGCAGCCAGAGTCTCAATCAGCCCCAGCATTTT. It translates to CASSQSLNQPQHF.

The chain combines TRBV29-1 with TRBJ2-3, with D perhaps matching TRBD2 (6 bases). Trimming stripped 3 bases from V and 2 bases from J, with 12 bases between. CDR1 and CDR2 from the germline V gene are SQVTM and ANQGSEA. The CDR3 covers 14 residues. DNA for the CDR3: TGCAGCGTTGAGGTCGCGGGGTCCACAGATACGCAGTATTTT. It is translated as CSVEVAGSTDTQYF.

V and J are TRBV5-1 and TRBJ1-1; 9 bases match TRBD1. Germline V CDR1 and CDR2: SGHRS, YFSETQ. This CDR3 has 14 amino acids. J was trimmed by 3 bases and V by 0 bases; bases with no gene match: 0. The CDR3 DNA follows: TGCGCCAGCAGCTTGGGGACAGGGGACACTGAAGCTTTCTTT. It yields the protein CASSLGTGDTEAFF.

The chain is built from TRBV27 and TRBJ2-7; maybe TRBD1 (6 bases). The CDR3 runs 14 residues. V was shortened by 6 bases and J by 6 bases, with 18 bases between the two germline ends. From germline, CDR1 is MNHEY and CDR2 SMNVEV (reference sequence). CDR3: CASRRDRLLAEQYF. CDR3 coding DNA: TGTGCCAGCAGGCGCGACAGGCTTCTGGCCGAGCAGTACTTC.

This clone was recorded only once. The chain has TRBV11-2 and TRBJ2-7; 14 positions agree with TRBD2. Germline CDR1 reads SGHAT; CDR2 reads FQNNGV. CDR3 length: 16 residues. V shed 3 bases, J shed 1 base, and the junction held 2 bases outside the gene matches. The CDR3 DNA reads TGTGCCAGCAGCTTGACTAGCGGGAGGGCGTCCTACGAGCAGTACTTC. It yields the protein CASSLTSGRASYEQYF. The full variable domain, in which reference TRBV11-2 and TRBJ2-7 provide the parts outside the CDR3, is EAGVAQSPRYKIIEKRQSVAFWCNPISGHATLYWYQQILGQGPKLLIQFQNNGVVDDSQLPKDRFSAERLKGVDSTLKIQPAKLEDSAVYLCASSLTSGRASYEQYFGPGTRLTVT.

V gene TRBV12-5 combines with J gene TRBJ1-5; 7 nucleotides align to TRBD1. V was pared by 7 bases and J by 2 bases, with 2 bases of the junction left unmatched. Germline V gene lookup returns CDR1 LGHNT and CDR2 FRNRAP. The CDR3 covers 13 residues. This CDR3 reads CASVGQGNQPQHF. As DNA, the CDR3 is TGTGCTAGTGTAGGACAGGGCAATCAGCCCCAGCATTTT.

This clone was seen a handful of times. The chain is built from TRBV5-1 and TRBJ2-7, with 7 bases lining up with TRBD2. V dropped 0 bases and J dropped 2; count of bases not matched to a gene: 8. CDR1 is SGHRS, CDR2 YFSETQ, per germline. The CDR3 covers 16 residues. CDR3 coding DNA: TGCGCCAGCAGCTTGGGCGGGAGCGATGGAGCCTACGAGCAGTACTTC. Its protein is CASSLGGSDGAYEQYF.